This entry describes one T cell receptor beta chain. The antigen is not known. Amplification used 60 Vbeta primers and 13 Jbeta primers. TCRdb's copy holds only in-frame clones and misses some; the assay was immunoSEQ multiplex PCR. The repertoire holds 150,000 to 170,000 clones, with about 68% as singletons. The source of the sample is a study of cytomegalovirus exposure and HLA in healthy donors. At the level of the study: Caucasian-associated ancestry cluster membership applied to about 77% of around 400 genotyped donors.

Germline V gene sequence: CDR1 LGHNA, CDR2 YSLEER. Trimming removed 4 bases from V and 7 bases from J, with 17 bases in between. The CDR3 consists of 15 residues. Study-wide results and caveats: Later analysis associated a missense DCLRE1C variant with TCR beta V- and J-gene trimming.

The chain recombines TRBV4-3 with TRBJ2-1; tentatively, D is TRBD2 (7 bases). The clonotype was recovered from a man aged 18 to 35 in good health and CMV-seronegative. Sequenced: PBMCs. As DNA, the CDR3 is TGCGCCAGCAGCCCGGGGCCAGCGGGACAAAATGAGCAGTTCTTC. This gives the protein CASSPGPAGQNEQFF.